A selection of T cell receptor beta chains follows, all from one sample in a study of cytomegalovirus exposure and HLA in healthy donors. Profiled with immunoSEQ multiplex PCR; TCRdb holds only in-frame clones, not every one. The sample lists tens of thousands of clones, 80% to 90% occurring once. Sequenced: PBMCs. All receptors come from a woman between 18 and 29 years old in good health and CMV-seropositive. Both conserved end residues are part of each CDR3. D genes are given only for firm matches. Only some rows state a clone size, as once, few, many or a class for expanded clones.

d_call j_call clone_size v_call cdr3_nt cdr3_aa
. TRBJ2-2 . TRBV7-9 TGTGCCAGCAGCTCAGGCCTTGAAGGAGGCGGGGAGCTGTTTTTT CASSSGLEGGGELFF
. TRBJ1-2 few TRBV30 TGTGCCTGGAGTGATCTACCGGGTGGCTACACCTTC CAWSDLPGGYTF
. TRBJ2-1 . TRBV30 TGTGCCGGAACTGACAGCTACAATGAGCAGTTCTTC CAGTDSYNEQFF
. TRBJ1-3 . TRBV19 TGTGCCAGCACGGGGGGTCACGGAAACACCATATATTTT CASTGGHGNTIYF
. TRBJ1-1 . TRBV29-1 TGCAGCCAAAGGGGGATGAACACTGAAGCTTTCTTT CSQRGMNTEAFF
TRBD1 TRBJ2-1 . TRBV5-5 TGTGCCAGCAGCTCAGCCGCGGGGACAGGGGGTATAAGGTACAATGAGCAGTTCTTC CASSSAAGTGGIRYNEQFF
. TRBJ2-1 . TRBV9 TGTGCCAGCAGCGTGAGGGTTGGCGTCAATGAGCAGTTCTTC CASSVRVGVNEQFF
. TRBJ1-4 few TRBV9 TGTGCCAGCAGCGTAGGGGCAGGTGAAAAACTGTTTTTT CASSVGAGEKLFF
TRBD1 TRBJ2-2 . TRBV5-4 TGTGCCAGCAGCTCGGGACAGATGAACACCGGGGAGCTGTTTTTT CASSSGQMNTGELFF
. TRBJ1-5 . TRBV18 TGTGCCAGCTCACAAAGGGACGGCAGGGGTCAGCCCCAGCATTTT CASSQRDGRGQPQHF
. TRBJ2-7 . TRBV4-1 TGCGCCAGCAGCCAAGCCCTAGGCAGGGCATCCTACGAGCAGTACTTC CASSQALGRASYEQYF
TRBD1 TRBJ2-4 . TRBV7-9 TGTGCCAGCAGGCCGGCCGGGACAGGGGAAGCCAAAAACATTCAGTACTTC CASRPAGTGEAKNIQYF
. TRBJ1-4 . TRBV5-5 TGTGCCAGCAGCTTGGGACAGGCGATTAATGAAAAACTGTTTTTT CASSLGQAINEKLFF
. TRBJ2-2 few TRBV7-2 TGTGCCAGCAGCTTATACTCCGGGGAGCTGTTTTTT CASSLYSGELFF
TRBD2 TRBJ2-5 . TRBV27 TGTGCCAGCAGTAGACTAGCGGGGGCTTGGGAGACCCAGTACTTC CASSRLAGAWETQYF
TRBD1 TRBJ2-2 . TRBV13 TGTGCCAGCAGACCGGACAGGGGGCCCACCGGGGAGCTGTTTTTT CASRPDRGPTGELFF
. TRBJ1-1 . TRBV28 TGTGCCAGCAGTCCGGGGACACTTGGGAACACTGAAGCTTTCTTT CASSPGTLGNTEAFF
TRBD2 TRBJ2-1 . TRBV11-2 TGTGCCAGCTCTAGCGGGGCAGCCTACAATGAGCAGTTCTTC CASSSGAAYNEQFF
TRBD1 TRBJ1-2 . TRBV6-5 TGTGCCAGCAGCGGAGGGACAGGGAGCTATGGCTACACCTTC CASSGGTGSYGYTF
. TRBJ1-1 . TRBV7-2 TGTGCCAGCAGCTTAGCGCCAGGGGCGAACACTGAAGCTTTCTTT CASSLAPGANTEAFF
. TRBJ1-5 . TRBV4-2 TGTGCCAGCAGCCAAGCTAATCAGCCCCAGCATTTT CASSQANQPQHF
. TRBJ2-5 . TRBV5-4 TGTGCCAGCAGCTTACAGGGAGTGGAGACCCAGTACTTC CASSLQGVETQYF
. TRBJ2-7 . TRBV4-2 TGTGCCAGCAGCCAAGACCCGCAGGGTTACGAGCAGTACTTC CASSQDPQGYEQYF
. TRBJ2-3 . TRBV28 TGTGCCAGCCGGGGGACTTTTCCAGATACGCAGTATTTT CASRGTFPDTQYF
. TRBJ2-7 few TRBV6-5 TGTGCCAGCAGTTACGGGAAAGGGGGGGGGTCCTACGAGCAGTACTTC CASSYGKGGGSYEQYF
TRBD1 TRBJ2-7 . TRBV2 TGTGCCAGCAGGGGAGACAGGGGGAGACCCTACGAGCAGTACTTC CASRGDRGRPYEQYF
. TRBJ2-3 . TRBV5-4 TGTGCCAGCAGCTTGTCAACTGCAGATACGCAGTATTTT CASSLSTADTQYF
. TRBJ2-1 . TRBV4-1 TGCGCCAGCAGCCAAGACGACTATCAAAGTCGCAATGAGCAGTTCTTC CASSQDDYQSRNEQFF
. TRBJ1-3 . TRBV19 TGTGCCAGTAGTGCCCGGACTGGACCCTCTGGAAACACCATATATTTT CASSARTGPSGNTIYF
TRBD1 TRBJ2-1 once TRBV4-1 TGCGCCAGCAGCCAAGGCGGGACAGGGGTCAATGAGCAGTTCTTC CASSQGGTGVNEQFF
TRBD1 TRBJ1-5 . TRBV4-1 TGCGCCAGCAGCCAAGGGACAGGGGGCGGCCAGCCCCAGCATTTT CASSQGTGGGQPQHF
. TRBJ1-5 . TRBV28 TGTGCCAGCAGTTTACGGTACAATCAGCCCCAGCATTTT CASSLRYNQPQHF
. TRBJ2-7 . TRBV7-2 TGTGCCAGCAGCTCGAAAGGGGTTCTACTCTACGAGCAGTACTTC CASSSKGVLLYEQYF
. TRBJ2-1 . TRBV7-8 TGTGCCAGCAGTGTAAGCGGAAGCTCCTACAATGAGCAGTTCTTC CASSVSGSSYNEQFF
TRBD1 TRBJ1-2 . TRBV19 TGTGCCACCACTACGGATGAGACAGGGGGGATCTATGGCTACACCTTC CATTTDETGGIYGYTF
. TRBJ2-7 . TRBV11-2 TGTGCCAGCAGCTTACGTGGGGGCCCCAGCTACGAGCAGTACTTC CASSLRGGPSYEQYF
TRBD1 TRBJ1-1 . TRBV10-1 TGCGCCACCTCCCCGCGGACAGGGGCGACCACTGAAGCTTTCTTT CATSPRTGATTEAFF
. TRBJ1-5 . TRBV30 TGTGCCTGGAGTGGTAAGAGTTATGGCAATCAGCCCCAGCATTTT CAWSGKSYGNQPQHF
TRBD1 TRBJ1-3 . TRBV7-8 TGTGCCAGTAGACTAGGGGGCAGGAAGGGAAACACCATATATTTT CASRLGGRKGNTIYF
. TRBJ1-1 . TRBV7-2 TGTGCCAGCAGCCCAAGTCCGACCCAGGGAGCTTTCTTT CASSPSPTQGAFF
. TRBJ2-5 . TRBV11-2 TGTGCCAGCAGCCCTCCAGGGGTAGCGGAGACCCAGTACTTC CASSPPGVAETQYF
TRBD1 TRBJ1-2 . TRBV4-3 TGCGCCAGCAGCCAAATGACAGGGGACTATGGCTACACCTTC CASSQMTGDYGYTF
. TRBJ2-1 once TRBV11-2 TGTGCCAGCACCCCCGGGGGAGCCGCTGATGAGCAGTTCTTC CASTPGGAADEQFF
TRBD1 TRBJ1-2 . TRBV4-1 TGCGCCAGCAGCCAAGATCAGGGGGGTGACTATGGCTACACCTTC CASSQDQGGDYGYTF
TRBD2 TRBJ2-3 once TRBV5-5 TGTGCCAGCAGCTTGGGGACGACTAGCGGGGGTACAGATACGCAGTATTTT CASSLGTTSGGTDTQYF
. TRBJ1-4 . TRBV11-2 TGTGCCAGCAGTGATAGGGGTGTAACTAATGAAAAACTGTTTTTT CASSDRGVTNEKLFF
TRBD1 TRBJ2-1 . TRBV15 TGTGCCACCAGCGCCGGACAGGGGGCCTACAATGAGCAGTTCTTC CATSAGQGAYNEQFF
TRBD2 TRBJ2-1 once TRBV9 TGTGCCAGCACCCCTAGCGGAAGCTCCTACAATGAGCAGTTCTTC CASTPSGSSYNEQFF
TRBD1 TRBJ1-2 . TRBV6-5 TGTGCCAGCAGTTACTCCTCAGGGGGCGGGTATGGCTACACCTTC CASSYSSGGGYGYTF
. TRBJ2-5 few TRBV5-1 TGCGCCAGCAGCTTATCAGGCAGGCAAGAGACCCAGTACTTC CASSLSGRQETQYF
. TRBJ2-7 . TRBV19 TGTGCCAGTACCCGCTCATCCGCGAGCTCCTACGAGCAGTACTTC CASTRSSASSYEQYF
TRBD2 TRBJ2-3 . TRBV5-4 TGTGCCAGCAGCTCCAGGACTAGCGGTGCAGATACGCAGTATTTT CASSSRTSGADTQYF
. TRBJ2-3 . TRBV11-2 TGTGCCAGCAGCTTAGCAGGATCTAACACAGATACGCAGTATTTT CASSLAGSNTDTQYF
TRBD1 TRBJ1-6 . TRBV30 TGTGCCTGGAGTTCTACGGCAGGGGGCTGGAATTCACCCCTCCACTTT CAWSSTAGGWNSPLHF
. TRBJ1-6 once TRBV19 TGTGCCAGTAGTATAAGCGGGGGATCACCCCTCCACTTT CASSISGGSPLHF
. TRBJ1-2 . TRBV10-2 TGCGCCAGCAGTGAGGACAGGTACTATGGCTACACCTTC CASSEDRYYGYTF
. TRBJ1-3 few TRBV14 TGTGCCAGCAGCCGTGGCAGTCCCAGCTCTGGAAACACCATATATTTT CASSRGSPSSGNTIYF
. TRBJ2-1 . TRBV10-1 TGCGCCAGCTCATCCCCAGTCTCCTACAATGAGCAGTTCTTC CASSSPVSYNEQFF
TRBD1 TRBJ2-7 once TRBV5-4 TGTGCCAGCAGCATGAGGACAGGATACGAGCAGTACTTC CASSMRTGYEQYF
. TRBJ2-2 . TRBV27 TGTGCCAGCAGTTTGGGGGGAATCACCGGGGAGCTGTTTTTT CASSLGGITGELFF